This T cell receptor beta chain was recovered during a study of blood T cell repertoires in COVID-19 (dated by TCRdb to 2020 to 2022). With respect to the entire study: Samples covering the acute and convalescent phases of COVID-19 were provided by collaborators in the United States, Italy and Spain. The material from the prospective study consisted of cDNA or gDNA derived from T cells, B-cell-depleted T cells, or PBMCs. The dataset comprised deeply sampled blood TCRbeta repertoires from subjects exposed to, actively infected with, or recovered from COVID-19. The repertoires were released in a freely available public database meant as a resource for research on the immune response to SARS-CoV-2. The samples were drawn from two sources: the first 160 participants of the ongoing ImmuneRACE study, and approximately 1,300 subjects contributed by 6 global collaborators. Sample metadata almost always included a de-identified subject ID, COVID-19 status, age in years and sex. Where available, HLA class I and class II types were taken from metadata supplied by the sample provider and were not determined by assay-based typing.

As encoded in the germline V gene, CDR1 is SGHNT while CDR2 is YENEEA. After removal of 7 bases from V and 7 bases from J, the junction retains 17 bases not matched to a gene. The cysteine opens and the phenylalanine closes a CDR3 of 17 amino acids. Of the read, only the CDR3 DNA is kept; its 51 bases are in frame from base 1. What the work shows at the level of the full study, not this receptor alone: The amount of clinical and demographic metadata varied by source and participant and was provided uncurated.

TCRbeta CDR3 regions were amplified from genomic DNA by means of the immunoSEQ Assay, a bias-controlled multiplex PCR. The authors' analysis ran thus. The number of nucleated cells in each sample was estimated from the amplification of reference gene primers within the assay. To quantify the absolute abundance of each unique TCRbeta CDR3 rearrangement, sequence reads were collapsed and filtered. For each sample, productive Simpson clonality was calculated by taking the square root of Simpson's diversity index across productive rearrangements. TCRdb obtained this table from immuneACCESS and retained in-frame rearrangements with V and J assigned. These tables miss some clones; where compared with another copy, unresolved V genes account for less than half of the shortfall, and the remainder is unexplained. That table is the source of V, J and clone size, and D and trimming were worked out from the DNA. This sample holds 250,000 to 300,000 clones; approximately 83% were observed only once. Together, the top ten hold about 3.5% of the sample.

In the prospective study, participants were about 18 to 95 years old, resided in approximately 25 geographic areas of the United States, and were enrolled through a virtual design. To assign participants to cohorts, the prospective study relied on clinical history that participants themselves reported in a screening survey and a study questionnaire. Recovered participants in ImmuneRACE Cohort 3 were defined by two consecutive negative NP/OP PCR tests, clearance by a healthcare professional, or resolution of symptoms. In the prospective study, whole blood, serum and a nasopharyngeal or oropharyngeal swab were collected from each participant by mobile phlebotomists. Participants in the prospective study had the option to provide additional blood draws and questionnaires over an approximately 2-month period. Blood samples from the prospective study were shipped frozen or at room temperature prior to DNA extraction.

With regard to this clone: Its antigen remains unidentified. The record has no base qualities; no much larger clone is one base away.

The rearrangement joined TRBV11-3 to TRBJ2-1, with TRBD2 identical over 9 junction bases. Sequencing was carried out using PBMCs or T cells enriched from blood (not recorded which). The clonotype was recovered from a middle-aged man who had recovered from COVID-19. The CDR3 protein is CASNPLLGLAGKNEQFF. The nucleotide sequence is TGTGCCAGCAACCCCCTCCTAGGGCTAGCGGGAAAGAATGAGCAGTTCTTC.